One sample yielded the 26 T cell receptor beta chains listed below, sequenced in a study of identical twins. MiXCR, run by TCRdb on the 5' RACE reads, gives a single entry per CDR3 protein. The top ten hold 4% to 5% of the sample, which has around 250,000 distinct CDR3 sequences, roughly 13% seen once. The sample was also reused in another study, on yellow fever vaccine responses in identical twins.

Sequencing used memory (CD45RO+) T cells sorted from blood. The receptors were gathered from a woman under 30 in good health.

The rearrangement uses TRBV4-3 and TRBJ1-2; D call uncertain. The V end lost 0 bases, the J end lost 3 bases, and 14 bases lay between the germline ends. The germline V gene encodes CDR1 LGHNA and CDR2 YSLEER. The CDR3 consists of 16 residues. The CDR3 is CASSQDIRAMYYGYTF. As DNA, the CDR3 is TGCGCCAGCAGCCAAGATATTCGGGCAATGTACTATGGCTACACCTTC.

This clonotype turned up a few times. This chain joins TRBV29-1 and TRBJ2-1; D is unresolved. Germline V gene lookup returns CDR1 SQVTM and CDR2 ANQGSEA. V was pared by 7 bases and J by 6 bases, with 16 bases between. The CDR3 has 13 residues. The CDR3 protein is CSALFAIGNEQFF. CDR3 bases: TGCAGCGCCCTTTTTGCTATAGGCAATGAGCAGTTCTTC.

The rearrangement joins TRBV7-2 to TRBJ1-1, with TRBD1 matching over 7 bases. The V gene's germline CDR1 is SGHTA and CDR2 FQGNSA. V dropped 2 bases and J dropped 1; count of bases not matched to a gene: 1. There are 14 residues in the CDR3. CDR3 nucleotide sequence: TGTGCCAGCAGCTTACGGACAGGGAACACTGAAGCTTTCTTT. This gives the protein CASSLRTGNTEAFF.

The sample holds a few counts of this clonotype. This rearrangement joins TRBV5-1 to TRBJ2-3, with 7 nucleotides matching TRBD1. Germline trimming cut 4 bases from V and 4 bases from J; bases unmatched to any gene: 9. The CDR3 spans 15 residues. CDR1 and CDR2 (germline): SGHRS, YFSETQ. CDR3 bases: TGCGCCAGCAGCCAACAGGGGATACCTGCAGATACGCAGTATTTT. Translating gives CASSQQGIPADTQYF.

This clonotype was picked up a small number of times. CDR3 residues: CASSSGASSYEQYF. Written as DNA, the CDR3 is TGTGCCAGCAGTTCCGGGGCGAGCTCCTACGAGCAGTACTTC. The rearrangement links TRBV6-5 to TRBJ2-7; D tentatively reads TRBD1 or TRBD2 (5 bases each). The CDR3 covers 14 residues. V shed 4 bases and J shed 0 bases, with 10 bases lying between them. The germline V gene encodes CDR1 MNHEY and CDR2 SVGAGI.

The V and J genes are TRBV9 and TRBJ2-3; no firm D call. The V end was cut by 0 bases, the J end by 0 bases, with 17 bases between. The CDR3 is 18 residues long. Germline V gives CDR1 SGDLS, CDR2 YYNGEE. The CDR3 bases are TGTGCCAGCAGCGTAGCTAGTGGTGGTCGCCTAAGCACAGATACGCAGTATTTT. Translation: CASSVASGGRLSTDTQYF. Combining the CDR3 with reference TRBV9 and TRBJ2-3 gives the whole variable domain DSGVTQTPKHLITATGQRVTLRCSPRSGDLSVYWYQQSLDQGLQFLIQYYNGEERAKGNILERFSAQQFPDLHSELNLSSLELGDSALYFCASSVASGGRLSTDTQYFGPGTRLTVL.

This clonotype appeared many times. The rearrangement uses TRBV24-1 and TRBJ2-1; 7 nucleotides align to TRBD1. The trim removed 5 bases at V and 8 bases at J, leaving 5 bases unmatched. This CDR3 region has 13 residues. Germline V lookup: CDR1 KGHDR, CDR2 SFDVKD. This CDR3 is CATSAGGNDEQFF. DNA of the CDR3: TGTGCCACCAGTGCAGGGGGAAACGATGAGCAGTTCTTC.

The chain links TRBV28 to TRBJ2-3; 7 positions match TRBD2. The trim removed 7 bases at V and 6 bases at J, leaving 10 bases unmatched. The CDR3 is 14 residues long. The germline gives CDR1 MDHEN, CDR2 SYDVKM. This CDR3 reads CASMGGGPSDTQYF. CDR3 bases: TGTGCCAGCATGGGGGGGGGACCATCCGATACGCAGTATTTT.

The chain is built from TRBV12-3 or TRBV12-4 and TRBJ1-1, with 10 bases aligning to TRBD1. V dropped 2 bases and J dropped 12; count of bases not matched to a gene: 6. CDR3 length equals 13 residues. The CDR3 region has the DNA TGTGCCAGCAGTTTAATCGACAGGGGGCAAACTTTCTTT. Protein sequence: CASSLIDRGQTFF.

This sequence joins TRBV4-2 and TRBJ2-3; 9 bases match TRBD2. Trimming took 0 bases from V and 2 from J; bases not matched to a gene: 3. CDR1 and CDR2 (germline): LGHNA, YNFKEQ. CDR3 length: 16 residues. In nucleotides, the CDR3 is TGTGCCAGCAGCCAAGAGGGCGGGAGGGCCACAGATACGCAGTATTTT. It yields the protein CASSQEGGRATDTQYF.

Only a few counts were recorded for this clonotype. The CDR3 DNA follows: TGCAGTGCTCCCAGAGCCGGGACAGGTTACGGCGAGCAGTACTTC. Its translation is CSAPRAGTGYGEQYF. The chain recombines TRBV20-1 with TRBJ2-7, with 8 bases that match TRBD1. This CDR3 is 15 amino acids long. V lost 5 bases, J lost 6 bases, and 15 bases stayed unmatched. The V gene's germline CDR1 is DFQATT and CDR2 SNEGSKA (reference sequence).

This sequence joins TRBV6-1 and TRBJ2-2; 9 positions agree with TRBD1. After removal of 6 bases from V and 6 bases from J, the junction contained 5 bases not matched to a gene. The germline V gene has CDR1 MNHNS and CDR2 SASEGT. This CDR3 has 14 amino acids. The DNA of the CDR3 is TGTGCCAGCAGCCAGGACAGGGGCGCCGGGGAGCTGTTTTTT. This translates into CASSQDRGAGELFF.

This clonotype was recorded a few times. V gene TRBV7-2 combines with J gene TRBJ2-1, with 9 bases that match TRBD1. Germline V gene data show CDR1 as SGHTA and CDR2 as FQGNSA. The CDR3 length is 14 residues. V was clipped by 7 bases and J by 10 bases; unmatched bases: 11. The CDR3 bases are TGTGCCAGCACCATGATCACAGGGGGCCGGGAGCAGTTCTTC. Translated: CASTMITGGREQFF.

The chain is built from TRBV7-2 and TRBJ2-5; 11 bases map to TRBD2. Germline CDR1 SGHTA, CDR2 FQGNSA. The CDR3 contains 16 residues. With 0 bases clipped from V and 1 base from J, the junction kept 1 base outside the gene matches. Here the CDR3 reads CASSLAGTSGQETQYF. CDR3 in DNA: TGTGCCAGCAGCTTAGCCGGGACTAGCGGCCAAGAGACCCAGTACTTC.

This clonotype was detected ten times or more. This chain links TRBV7-2 with TRBJ1-4; D is uncertain. Trimming pared 5 bases from V and 3 bases from J, leaving 16 bases between. The CDR3 is 16 amino acids. Germline-derived CDR1 and CDR2 are SGHTA and FQGNSA. The CDR3 sequence: CASSASPRRSNEKLFF. CDR3 nucleotides: TGTGCCAGCAGCGCTAGCCCGCGGAGGTCTAATGAAAAACTGTTTTTT.

J is TRBJ2-1 and V is TRBV20-1; 10 nucleotides agree with TRBD2. CDR3 size: 14 residues. V trimming: 6 bases; J trimming: 3 bases; junction bases outside the gene matches: 5. CDR1 DFQATT and CDR2 SNEGSKA come from the germline V gene (reference sequence). The CDR3 DNA reads as TGCAGTGCGGGGCCTAGCGGGAGCTACAATGAGCAGTTCTTC. Protein sequence: CSAGPSGSYNEQFF.

This clonotype was picked up a small number of times. The chain is built from TRBV7-2 and TRBJ2-1, with TRBD2 matching over 11 bases. The CDR3 sequence is 15 residues long. Unmatched junction bases numbered 3, after V lost 5 bases and J lost 3 bases. Germline V lookup: CDR1 SGHTA, CDR2 FQGNSA. The DNA for the CDR3 is TGTGCCAGCAGCACCACTAGCGGGAGCTACAATGAGCAGTTCTTC. Protein: CASSTTSGSYNEQFF.

The chain carries TRBV5-1 and TRBJ2-7, with TRBD2 matching over 11 bases. Germline CDR1 reads SGHRS; CDR2 reads YFSETQ. V was pared by 0 bases and J by 4 bases, with 6 bases of the junction left unmatched. This CDR3 spans 16 amino acids. The CDR3 DNA sequence: TGCGCCAGCAGCTTGGTAGCGGGGGGGCCTTCTTACGAGCAGTACTTC. Translating it yields CASSLVAGGPSYEQYF.

This clonotype came up a few times. This CDR3 is CASGNTDTQYF. The CDR3 region has the DNA TGCGCCAGCGGGAACACAGATACGCAGTATTTT. The chain carries TRBV10-2 and TRBJ2-3; D is ambiguous. The CDR3 consists of 11 residues. Germline CDR1 and CDR2: WSHSY and SAAADI. Deletions cut 8 bases from V and 2 bases from J, with 5 bases between.

This clonotype appeared a few times. The J gene is TRBJ2-7, the V gene TRBV28; no definite D call. Germline loops: CDR1 MDHEN, CDR2 SYDVKM. V shed 7 bases and J shed 0 bases, with 10 bases lying between them. CDR3 size: 13 residues. The CDR3 nucleotides are TGTGCCAGCACAATGGGTCTCTCCTACGAGCAGTACTTC. This translates into CASTMGLSYEQYF. Supplemented by reference TRBV28 and TRBJ2-7, the full variable domain reads DVKVTQSSRYLVKRTGEKVFLECVQDMDHENMFWYRQDPGLGLRLIYFSYDVKMKEKGDIPEGYSVSREKKERFSLILESASTNQTSMYLCASTMGLSYEQYFGPGTRLTVT.

This CDR3 is CASSLSETASYEQYF. For the CDR3, the DNA is TGTGCCAGCAGCTTATCTGAGACAGCCTCCTACGAGCAGTACTTC. V and J are TRBV7-8 and TRBJ2-7; tentative D call: TRBD1 (5 bases). Trimming took off 2 bases at V and 0 bases at J, with 11 bases between the two ends. The germline CDR1 and CDR2 sequences are SGHVS and FQNEAQ. The CDR3 covers 15 residues.

Only a few counts were recorded for this clonotype. The chain uses TRBV10-3 and TRBJ2-2, with 7 bases fitting TRBD2. After removal of 7 bases from V and 2 bases from J, the junction contained 7 bases not matched to a gene. Germline assignment: CDR1 ENHRY and CDR2 SYGVKD. The length of the CDR3 is 15 residues. The CDR3 DNA sequence: TGTGCCATCAATCCTAGCGGAATTAACACCGGGGAGCTGTTTTTT. Translation gives CAINPSGINTGELFF.

In its sample, this clonotype was seen many times. The V gene is TRBV4-2, the J gene TRBJ2-3; 10 bases match TRBD2. V was clipped by 1 base and J by 2 bases; unmatched bases: 3. The CDR3 is made up of 16 amino acids. Germline CDR1 is LGHNA and CDR2 is YNFKEQ. Written as DNA, the CDR3 is TGTGCCAGCAGCCAAGGGACTAGCGGCACCACAGATACGCAGTATTTT. Residues: CASSQGTSGTTDTQYF.

This clonotype has a count of ten or more. The gene calls are TRBV12-3 or TRBV12-4 and TRBJ1-1, with D possibly being TRBD1 (5 bases). The CDR3 extends over 18 amino acids. Trimming cost V 6 bases and J 1 base, with 24 bases left between them. CDR3 sequence (DNA): TGTGCCAGCAGCCAACTCCGGGGGATTACGATGAGGAACACTGAAGCTTTCTTT. This translates into CASSQLRGITMRNTEAFF.

This sequence joins TRBV2 and TRBJ1-1; D gene ambiguous. The CDR3 runs 13 residues. Trimming took off 1 base at V and 4 bases at J, with 7 bases between the two ends. Germline CDR1 SNHLY, CDR2 FYNNEI. For the CDR3, the DNA is TGTGCCAGCAGTGAAGGCCCCAGCACTGAAGCTTTCTTT. Residues: CASSEGPSTEAFF.

The rearrangement links TRBV3-1 to TRBJ2-3, with TRBD2 matching over 14 bases. Germline trimming cut 7 bases from V and 3 bases from J; bases unmatched to any gene: 3. Germline assignment: CDR1 LGHDT and CDR2 YNNKEL (reference sequence). The CDR3 runs to 15 residues. The CDR3 here is CASKRTSGGTDTQYF. The CDR3 region has the DNA TGTGCCAGCAAACGGACTAGCGGGGGGACAGATACGCAGTATTTT.